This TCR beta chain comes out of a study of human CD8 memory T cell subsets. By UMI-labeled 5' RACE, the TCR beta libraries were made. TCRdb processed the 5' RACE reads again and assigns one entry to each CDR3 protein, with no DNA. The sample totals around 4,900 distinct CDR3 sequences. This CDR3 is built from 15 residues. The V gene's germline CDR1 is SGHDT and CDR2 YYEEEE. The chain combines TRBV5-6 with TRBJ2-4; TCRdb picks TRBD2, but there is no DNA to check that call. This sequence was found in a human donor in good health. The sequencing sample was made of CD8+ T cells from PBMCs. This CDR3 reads CASSSYAGGRNIQYF.